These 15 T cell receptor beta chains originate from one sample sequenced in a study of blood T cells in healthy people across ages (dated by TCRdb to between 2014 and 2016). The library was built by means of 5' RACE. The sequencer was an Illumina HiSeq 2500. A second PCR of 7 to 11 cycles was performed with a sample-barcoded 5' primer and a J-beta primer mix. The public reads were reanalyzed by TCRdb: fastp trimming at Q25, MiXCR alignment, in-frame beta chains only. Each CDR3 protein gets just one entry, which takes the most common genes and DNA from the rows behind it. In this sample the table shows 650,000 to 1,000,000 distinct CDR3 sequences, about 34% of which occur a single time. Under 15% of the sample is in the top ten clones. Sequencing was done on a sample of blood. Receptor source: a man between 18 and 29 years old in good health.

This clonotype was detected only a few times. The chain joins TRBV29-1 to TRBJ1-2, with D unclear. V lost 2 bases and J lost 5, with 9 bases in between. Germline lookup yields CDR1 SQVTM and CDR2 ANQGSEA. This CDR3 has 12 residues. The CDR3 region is CSVETRLYGYTF. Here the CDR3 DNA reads TGCAGCGTTGAAACTCGCCTTTATGGCTACACCTTC.

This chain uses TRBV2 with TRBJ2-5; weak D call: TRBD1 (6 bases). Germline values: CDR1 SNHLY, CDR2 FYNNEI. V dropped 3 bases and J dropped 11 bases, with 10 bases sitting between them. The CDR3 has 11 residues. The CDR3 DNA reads TGTGCCAGCAGTGATAAGGGGGAGCAGTACTTC. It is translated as CASSDKGEQYF.

CDR3: CASSLLAGDKNIQYF. The CDR3, as DNA: TGTGCCAGCAGCCTACTGGCAGGGGACAAAAACATTCAGTACTTC. The chain joins TRBV7-2 to TRBJ2-4; D is perhaps TRBD1 (6 bases). Trimming removed 5 bases from V and 3 bases from J, with 14 bases in between. The CDR3 runs to 15 residues. Per the germline V gene, CDR1 is SGHTA and CDR2 is FQGNSA.

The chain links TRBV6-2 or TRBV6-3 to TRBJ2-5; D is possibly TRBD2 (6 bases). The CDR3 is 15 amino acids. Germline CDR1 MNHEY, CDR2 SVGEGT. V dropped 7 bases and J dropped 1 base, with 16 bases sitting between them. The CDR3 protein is CASKNGRSAQETQYF. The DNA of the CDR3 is TGTGCCAGCAAAAACGGGAGATCGGCCCAAGAGACCCAGTACTTC.

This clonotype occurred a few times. CDR3 sequence reads: CASSRTDRGGETQYF. The CDR3 DNA sequence: TGTGCCAGCAGCCGTACGGACAGGGGAGGGGAGACCCAGTACTTC. This sequence joins TRBV7-2 and TRBJ2-5, with TRBD1 matching over 9 bases. Germline CDR1 is SGHTA and CDR2 is FQGNSA. The ends lost 5 bases at V and 5 bases at J; junction bases unmatched: 9. The CDR3 runs to 15 residues.

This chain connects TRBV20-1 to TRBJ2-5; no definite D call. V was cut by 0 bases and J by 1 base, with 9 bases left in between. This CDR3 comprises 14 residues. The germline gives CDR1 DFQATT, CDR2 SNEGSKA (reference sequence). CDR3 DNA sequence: TGCAGTGCTAGAGATACGGGTTCCCAAGAGACCCAGTACTTC. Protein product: CSARDTGSQETQYF.

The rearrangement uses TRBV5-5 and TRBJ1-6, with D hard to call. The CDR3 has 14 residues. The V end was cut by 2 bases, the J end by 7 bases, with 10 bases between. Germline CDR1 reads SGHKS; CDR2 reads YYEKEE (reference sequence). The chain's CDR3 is CASSFPGPNSPLHF. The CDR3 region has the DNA TGTGCCAGCAGCTTCCCGGGTCCGAATTCACCCCTCCACTTT.

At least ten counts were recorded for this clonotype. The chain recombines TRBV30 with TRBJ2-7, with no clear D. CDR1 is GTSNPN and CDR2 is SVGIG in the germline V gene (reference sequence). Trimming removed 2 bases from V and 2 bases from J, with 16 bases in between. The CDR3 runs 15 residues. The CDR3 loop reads CAWSLPGLTTYEQYF. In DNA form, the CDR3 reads TGTGCCTGGAGTTTGCCGGGTCTCACCACCTACGAGCAGTACTTC.

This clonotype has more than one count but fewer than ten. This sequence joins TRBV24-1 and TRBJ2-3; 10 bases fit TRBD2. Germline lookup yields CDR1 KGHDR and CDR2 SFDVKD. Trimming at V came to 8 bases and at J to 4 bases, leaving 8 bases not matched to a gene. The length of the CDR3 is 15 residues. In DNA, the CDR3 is TGTGCCACCACTAGCGGGGGTTCCCCCTCAGATACGCAGTATTTT. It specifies CATTSGGSPSDTQYF.

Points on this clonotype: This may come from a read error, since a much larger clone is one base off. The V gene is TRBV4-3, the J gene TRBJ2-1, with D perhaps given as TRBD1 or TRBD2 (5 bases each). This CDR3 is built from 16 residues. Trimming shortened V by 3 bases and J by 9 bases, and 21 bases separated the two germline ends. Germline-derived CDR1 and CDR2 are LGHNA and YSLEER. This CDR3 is CASSHSPRTPLAEQFF. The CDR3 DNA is TGCGCCAGCAGCCACTCCCCCAGGACACCCCTAGCTGAGCAGTTCTTC.

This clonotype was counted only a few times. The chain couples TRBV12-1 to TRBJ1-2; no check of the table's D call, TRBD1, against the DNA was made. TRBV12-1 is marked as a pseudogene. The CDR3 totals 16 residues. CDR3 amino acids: CASSHSEGAVHYGYTF. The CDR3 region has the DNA TGTGCCAGCAGCCACAGCGAGGGGGCGGTGCACTATGGCTACACCTTC.

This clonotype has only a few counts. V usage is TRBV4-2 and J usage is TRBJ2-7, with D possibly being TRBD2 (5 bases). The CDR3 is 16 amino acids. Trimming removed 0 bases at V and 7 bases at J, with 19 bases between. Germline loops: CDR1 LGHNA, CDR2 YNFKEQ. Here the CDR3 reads CASSQELGLTYNEQYF. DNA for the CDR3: TGTGCCAGCAGCCAAGAGTTAGGACTGACATACAATGAGCAGTACTTC.

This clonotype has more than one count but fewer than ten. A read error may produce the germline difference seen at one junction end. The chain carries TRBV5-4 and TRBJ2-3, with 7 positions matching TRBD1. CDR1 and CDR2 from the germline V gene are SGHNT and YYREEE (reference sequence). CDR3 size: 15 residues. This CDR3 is CASSLDRSSTDTQYF. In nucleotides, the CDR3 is TGTGCCAGCAGTTTGGACAGGTCTAGCACAGATACGCAGTATTTT.

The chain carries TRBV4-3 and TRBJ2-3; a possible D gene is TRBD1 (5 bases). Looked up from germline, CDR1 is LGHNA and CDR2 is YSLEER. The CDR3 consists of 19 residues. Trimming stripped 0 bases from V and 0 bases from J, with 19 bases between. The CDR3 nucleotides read TGCGCCAGCAGCCAAGATTTGATCTTGGAAGGGGCGAGCACAGATACGCAGTATTTT. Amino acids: CASSQDLILEGASTDTQYF.

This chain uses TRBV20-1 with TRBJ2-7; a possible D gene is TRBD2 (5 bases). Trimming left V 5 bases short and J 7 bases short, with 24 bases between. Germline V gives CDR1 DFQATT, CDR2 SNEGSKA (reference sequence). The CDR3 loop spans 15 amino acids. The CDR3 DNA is TGCAGTGCTCCCCCTAGCCGCTCAGCCTACAATGAGCAGTACTTC. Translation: CSAPPSRSAYNEQYF.